The clone carrying this TCR beta chain was observed a single time. Antigen specificity is unknown. TCRdb analysed the reads with MiXCR anew, one entry per CDR3 protein. The table includes approximately 730,000 distinct CDR3 sequences, approximately 32% detected once. V was trimmed by 0 bases and J by 9 bases, leaving 7 bases between them. This CDR3 is 13 amino acids long. The V gene's germline CDR1 is SGHNT and CDR2 YYREEE (reference sequence). The sample is drawn from a study of T cell repertoires in cytomegalovirus infection. Background on the study: Recently identified HLA-C-restricted CMV epitopes were among the peptides used. Both CMV infection and a matching HLA type were indicated by public TCR beta signatures. Study-level findings and limits: Cumulated frequencies of public TCR beta families served to identify carriers of CMV plus the relevant HLA.

Sample: cultured CD8+ T cells from PBMCs, taken from culture after CMV antigen stimulation. V is TRBV5-4 and J is TRBJ1-6; D remains unclear. This TCR was recovered from a human donor in good health (CMV status not recorded). Some clones in this sample may be carry-over from other donors' samples. This CDR3 reads CASSLGTTSPLHF. The CDR3 DNA follows: TGTGCCAGCAGCTTGGGCACCACTTCACCCCTCCACTTT.